These T cell receptor beta chains were read from a single sample in a study of blood T cells in healthy people across ages. MiXCR, run by TCRdb on the 5' RACE reads, gives a single entry per CDR3 protein. Of about 1.8 million distinct CDR3 sequences listed, about 49% are singletons. The source material was blood. These TCRs come from a woman aged 40-49 years in good health. CDR3s include the opening cysteine and the closing phenylalanine or tryptophan. Fields, in order: J gene, clone size, V gene, D gene, CDR3 DNA, CDR3 protein. A D gene is named only where the DNA matches it firmly. Clone sizes are given selectively: once, few, many, or a class where the clone is expanded.

TRBJ2-4 | NA | TRBV7-2 | NA | TGTGCCAGCAGCTTAGCGGAACACTTAAACATTCAGTACTTC | CASSLAEHLNIQYF
TRBJ1-2 | NA | TRBV4-3 | NA | TGCGCCAGCAGCCAAGAGGCGGTACAGGACTATGGCTACACCTTC | CASSQEAVQDYGYTF
TRBJ2-1 | NA | TRBV20-1 | TRBD2 | TGCAGTGCTAGAAATTGGGGAAGCGGGGGCGGCTACAATGAGCAGTTCTTC | CSARNWGSGGGYNEQFF
TRBJ2-5 | few | TRBV2 | TRBD2 | TGTGCCAGCAGGCTGGGGACTATGGAGACCCAGTACTTC | CASRLGTMETQYF
TRBJ2-5 | NA | TRBV7-9 | NA | TGTGCCAGCAGCGCTGGCTTTGCCGGAGAGACCCAGTACTTC | CASSAGFAGETQYF
TRBJ1-6 | NA | TRBV27 | NA | TGTGCCAGCAGTTTAGGGCCAGGGAATAATTCACCCCTCCACTTT | CASSLGPGNNSPLHF
TRBJ2-1 | NA | TRBV4-2 | NA | TGTGCCAGCAGCCAAGATTCAGAAAGGCTCTACAATGAGCGGTTCTTC | CASSQDSERLYNERFF
TRBJ1-6 | NA | TRBV10-3 | NA | TGTGCCATCAGTGAGGGGGGGGAGTCCTATAATTCACCCCTCCACTTT | CAISEGGESYNSPLHF
TRBJ2-1 | NA | TRBV6-5 | TRBD2 | TGTGCCAGCAGCCCAATTCGCGGGGGTACTCACAATGAGCAGTTCTTC | CASSPIRGGTHNEQFF
TRBJ1-5 | NA | TRBV12-3/TRBV12-4 | NA | TGTGCCAGCAGTTCCGCCGGGACCGACAATCAGCCCCAGCATTTT | CASSSAGTDNQPQHF
TRBJ1-1 | once | TRBV7-9 | NA | TGTGCCAGCAGCTACTCCCCGACAGGGAACACTGAAGCTTTCTTT | CASSYSPTGNTEAFF
TRBJ2-7 | NA | TRBV12-3/TRBV12-4 | TRBD2 | TGTGCCAGCAGTCCGAGACTAGCGGGGAGGTCTCACGAGCAGTACTTC | CASSPRLAGRSHEQYF
TRBJ1-1 | once | TRBV2 | TRBD1 | TGTGCCAGCATCATGGGACAGGGGTTCACTGAAGCTTTCTTT | CASIMGQGFTEAFF
TRBJ1-1 | NA | TRBV12-3/TRBV12-4 | TRBD1 | TGTGCCAGCAGTCAGGGACAGGTAATGGCTGAAGCTTTCTTT | CASSQGQVMAEAFF
TRBJ2-1 | NA | TRBV2 | NA | TGTGCCAGCAGTGAAGCGGGGTTGGAGCGGTTCTTC | CASSEAGLERFF
TRBJ1-6 | NA | TRBV29-1 | NA | TGCAGCGTTGAAGACGTAGATTATTCACCCCTCCACTTT | CSVEDVDYSPLHF
TRBJ2-3 | NA | TRBV7-2 | NA | TGTGCCAGCTGCCAACGGGCTAGCTTGCCGTTAATGACAGATACGCAGTATTTT | CASCQRASLPLMTDTQYF
TRBJ1-1 | NA | TRBV10-3 | NA | TGTGCCATCAGTGATCTCGGGAACACTGAAGCTTTCTTT | CAISDLGNTEAFF
TRBJ1-2 | NA | TRBV10-3 | NA | TGTGCCATCAGAGGACAAGACCGTCCCATCTATGGCTACACCTTC | CAIRGQDRPIYGYTF
TRBJ2-3 | NA | TRBV7-7 | TRBD2 | TGTGCTAGCAGCTTAGCGCGCGGGGGTGAGGCGCAGTATTTT | CASSLARGGEAQYF
TRBJ1-2 | NA | TRBV20-1 | TRBD1 | TGCAGTGCGCGCCGGGACAGAACTAACTATGGCTACACCTTC | CSARRDRTNYGYTF
TRBJ2-5 | few | TRBV10-3 | NA | TGTGCCATCCTCGAGGGGGAGACCCAGTACTTC | CAILEGETQYF
TRBJ2-7 | NA | TRBV10-1 | TRBD1 | TGCGCCAGCAGTGATACAATAGGGACAGGGTACTACGAGCAGTACTTC | CASSDTIGTGYYEQYF
TRBJ2-7 | NA | TRBV11-2 | NA | TGTGCCAGCAGCTTAGTTGTCGGGACTTACGCCTTGGCCTACGAGCAGTACTTC | CASSLVVGTYALAYEQYF
TRBJ2-5 | NA | TRBV20-1 | NA | TGCATCCCCGGTCGGGGTCGCCAAGAGACCCAGTACTTC | CIPGRGRQETQYF
TRBJ2-7 | NA | TRBV29-1 | TRBD1 | TGCAGCGTTGCGACAGGGGGGTACGAGCAGTACTTC | CSVATGGYEQYF
TRBJ2-1 | NA | TRBV6-5 | TRBD2 | TGTGCCAGCAGTTGGGGACTAGCGGGGTATAGCAATGAGCAGTTCTTC | CASSWGLAGYSNEQFF
TRBJ2-1 | NA | TRBV7-2 | NA | TGTGCCAGCAGCTTCGGGAGACATGGCAATGAGCAGTTCTTC | CASSFGRHGNEQFF
TRBJ2-5 | NA | TRBV28 | TRBD2 | TGTGCCAGCGCCGGTGCCGGGGGGGCCCGGGAAGGGTGGTACTTC | CASAGAGGAREGWYF
TRBJ1-1 | NA | TRBV5-1 | NA | TGCGCCAGCCGCCCCATCGAGTGGAACACTGAAGCTTTCTTT | CASRPIEWNTEAFF
TRBJ2-3 | NA | TRBV5-1 | NA | TGCGCCAGCAGCAACAGGGGGGGATCCGGCACAGATACGCAGTATTTT | CASSNRGGSGTDTQYF
TRBJ1-1 | NA | TRBV10-3 | NA | TGTGCCATCAGTGAAATGGAGGGTCGGACTGAAGCTTTCTTT | CAISEMEGRTEAFF
TRBJ1-5 | NA | TRBV4-3 | TRBD1 | TGCGCCAGCAGCCAAGGCGTCGGGACAGGGTATCAGCCCCAGCATTTT | CASSQGVGTGYQPQHF
TRBJ1-1 | once | TRBV27 | NA | TGTGCCAGCAGTCTCGGGTTTTCGGTTAGAGGGAAGGACACTGAAGCTTTCTTT | CASSLGFSVRGKDTEAFF
TRBJ1-2 | once | TRBV13 | NA | TGTGCCAGCAGCTTCCAAGACAACTATGGCTACACCTTC | CASSFQDNYGYTF
TRBJ2-1 | NA | TRBV21-1 | NA | TGTGCCAGCAGCAAAGCGCCCAGCGGGGGGGCCCGCTCCTACAATGAGCAGTTCTTC | CASSKAPSGGARSYNEQFF
TRBJ2-1 | few | TRBV7-2 | TRBD2 | TGTGCCAGCAGCTCCCCCCAGCGGGGGGGCTACAATGAGCAGTTCTTC | CASSSPQRGGYNEQFF
TRBJ2-3 | NA | TRBV7-9 | TRBD2 | TGTGCCAGCAGCTCTCTAGCGGGGGCAACCGCAGGTACGCAGTATTTT | CASSSLAGATAGTQYF
TRBJ2-1 | few | TRBV6-2/TRBV6-3 | TRBD2 | TGTGCCAGCAGTTATCTAGCGGGGGTTAGTGAGCAGTTCTTC | CASSYLAGVSEQFF
TRBJ2-7 | few | TRBV7-9 | NA | TGTGCCAGCGAAGGACCCGGAGAACACTACGAGCAGTACTTC | CASEGPGEHYEQYF
TRBJ1-2 | NA | TRBV20-1 | TRBD1 | TGCAGTGCTAGGCCCGGGACAGGGCCTAACTATGGCTACACCTTC | CSARPGTGPNYGYTF
TRBJ2-7 | NA | TRBV27 | NA | TGTGCCAGCAGTCCGGAACTACAGGGTTCCGAGCAGTACTTC | CASSPELQGSEQYF
TRBJ1-5 | NA | TRBV12-3/TRBV12-4 | NA | TGTGCCAGCAGTTTTGGACAGTATAGCAATCAGCCCCAGCATTTT | CASSFGQYSNQPQHF
TRBJ2-5 | NA | TRBV20-1 | NA | TGCAGTGCCAGCCCTGGACAGTCATTCGGAAGAGAGACCCAGTACTTC | CSASPGQSFGRETQYF
TRBJ2-3 | NA | TRBV7-9 | NA | TGTGCCAGAGCTGGGGGGGCCGTAGATACGCAGTATTTT | CARAGGAVDTQYF
TRBJ2-1 | NA | TRBV20-1 | TRBD2 | TGCAGTGCTCCAGAGCGGGGGGGCCATAGGAAAAATGAGCAGTTCTTC | CSAPERGGHRKNEQFF
TRBJ2-7 | NA | TRBV20-1 | TRBD2 | TGCAGTGCTAAAGAGCGGGGGAGCTCCTACGAGCAGTACTTC | CSAKERGSSYEQYF
TRBJ2-1 | few | TRBV29-1 | TRBD1 | TGCAGCGTTGCCGGGACAGGGTACAATGAGCAGTTCTTC | CSVAGTGYNEQFF
TRBJ2-5 | few | TRBV5-1 | TRBD2 | TGCGCCAGCAGCTTGGATGGCGGGGGTCCGACCCAGTACTTC | CASSLDGGGPTQYF
TRBJ2-1 | once | TRBV7-9 | TRBD2 | TGTGCCAGCCGATCGCCGGGACTAGCGGGGGAAGGATCCTACAATGAGCAGTTCTTC | CASRSPGLAGEGSYNEQFF
TRBJ2-3 | NA | TRBV5-1 | NA | TGCGCCAGCAGTCCTGTGGCTGGCACAGATACGCAGTATTTT | CASSPVAGTDTQYF
TRBJ1-2 | NA | TRBV10-3 | TRBD1 | TGTGCCATCAGTGAGTCTGAGGGGGCAAATTATGGCTACACCTTC | CAISESEGANYGYTF
TRBJ2-7 | many | TRBV4-3 | NA | TGTGCCAGCAGCCAAGATCTAGGGGACGAGCAGTACTTC | CASSQDLGDEQYF